A selection of T cell receptor beta chains follows, all from one sample in a study of cytomegalovirus exposure and HLA in healthy donors. This table comes from immunoSEQ multiplex PCR, and its TCRdb copy is limited to in-frame clones, with some not included. The repertoire holds around 60,000 clones, with approximately 93% as singletons. Material: PBMCs. The receptors derive from a man aged 18 to 30 in good health and CMV-seropositive. The CDR3 runs from the conserved cysteine through the conserved F or W. The D gene is left open where the match is weak. Clone size is given for some rows only: seen once, a few or many times, or a class if the clone is expanded.

TRBV6-6,-,TRBJ2-7,-,CASSYSRQTYEQYF,TGTGCCAGCAGTTACTCGCGACAGACCTACGAGCAGTACTTC
TRBV15,-,TRBJ2-5,TRBD1,CATSRDRAGGAETQYF,TGTGCCACCAGCAGAGATCGGGCAGGGGGCGCAGAGACCCAGTACTTC
TRBV4-2,-,TRBJ2-2,-,CASSQPGDSGNTGELFF,TGTGCCAGCAGCCAACCCGGGGACTCTGGGAACACCGGGGAGCTGTTTTTT
TRBV2,-,TRBJ2-7,TRBD1,CASSDPGQGGAEQYF,TGTGCCAGCAGTGACCCTGGACAGGGAGGTGCCGAGCAGTACTTC
TRBV5-5,-,TRBJ2-7,-,CASSLPGGAEQYF,TGTGCCAGCAGCCTACCCGGAGGGGCCGAGCAGTACTTC
TRBV18,-,TRBJ2-1,-,CASSPWVSEGEQFF,TGTGCCAGCTCACCCTGGGTCTCCGAGGGTGAGCAGTTCTTC
TRBV9,once,TRBJ2-3,-,CASTPYGGSTDTQYF,TGTGCCAGCACCCCTTACGGGGGAAGCACAGATACGCAGTATTTT
TRBV6-6,-,TRBJ1-1,-,CASLQTGGRDTEAFF,TGTGCCAGCCTCCAAACGGGGGGGCGCGACACTGAGGCTTTCTTT
TRBV28,-,TRBJ1-1,TRBD1,CASTPTGPGTEAFF,TGTGCCAGCACCCCGACAGGGCCGGGGACTGAAGCTTTCTTT
TRBV5-5,-,TRBJ1-3,TRBD1,CASSFSWGDRGDFGNTIYF,TGTGCCAGCAGCTTTTCTTGGGGAGACAGGGGAGATTTTGGAAACACCATATATTTT
TRBV19,-,TRBJ1-5,-,CASMREWGQPQHF,TGTGCCAGTATGAGGGAGTGGGGTCAGCCCCAGCATTTT
TRBV18,once,TRBJ1-5,-,CASSPGQREPQHF,TGTGCCAGCTCACCTGGGCAGCGGGAGCCCCAGCATTTT
TRBV14,once,TRBJ1-1,-,CASSLMNTEAFF,TGTGCCAGCAGCCTCATGAACACTGAAGCTTTCTTT
TRBV10-3,-,TRBJ1-1,TRBD1,CAIRETDRARGTEAFF,TGTGCCATCAGAGAGACGGACAGGGCTAGAGGTACTGAAGCTTTCTTT